The rows below give T cell receptor beta chains drawn from one sample of a study of shared clonotypes between healthy human individuals. The repertoire was sequenced with immunoSEQ multiplex PCR; TCRdb's copy has only in-frame clones and lacks some. The sample records around 2.3 million clones, 90% to 96% being singletons. Sequenced: naive CD4+ T cells sorted from blood. These receptors were obtained from a man younger than 30 in good health. The CDR3 runs from the conserved cysteine through the conserved F or W. The D gene is left open where the match is weak. Clone sizes are given selectively: once, few, many, or a class where the clone is expanded.

>few|TRBV30|TRBJ2-2|TRBD1
TGTGCCTGGAGTCCGCGCTACAGGGGATCTAGCAACACCGGGGAGCTGTTTTTT
CAWSPRYRGSSNTGELFF
>.|TRBV10-3|TRBJ2-3|TRBD2
TGTGCCATCAGTCTGGGACTAGCGTTGACAGATACGCAGTATTTT
CAISLGLALTDTQYF
>.|TRBV7-2|TRBJ2-5|TRBD1
TGTGCCAGCAGCCCGGACAGGAATGGGGAGACCCAGTACTTC
CASSPDRNGETQYF
>once|TRBV6-5|TRBJ2-7|.
TGTGCCAGCAGATCAGGAGGCTCCTACGAGCAGTACTTC
CASRSGGSYEQYF
>.|TRBV7-9|TRBJ2-2|.
TGTGCCAGCAGCTTAGAACTGGACACCGGGGAGCTGTTTTTT
CASSLELDTGELFF
>.|TRBV12-5|TRBJ2-3|TRBD2
TGTGCTAGTGGTCCCTCCCGGGGGGGTGCGGATACGCAGTATTTT
CASGPSRGGADTQYF
>.|TRBV2|TRBJ1-5|.
TGTGCCAGCAGATACAGACAGGACAATCAGCCCCAGCATTTT
CASRYRQDNQPQHF
>.|TRBV7-2|TRBJ1-5|TRBD1
TGTGCCAGCAGCGCAGGGGGGTACAATCAGCCCCAGCATTTT
CASSAGGYNQPQHF
>.|TRBV28|TRBJ1-5|.
TGTGCCAGCAGTTATTCTGGGTTGCCTAGCAATCAGCCCCAGCATTTT
CASSYSGLPSNQPQHF
>once|TRBV6-5|TRBJ2-5|TRBD2
TGTGCCAGCAGTTACTCGGCTAGCGGGACCCAGTACTTC
CASSYSASGTQYF
>.|TRBV4-1|TRBJ2-7|TRBD1
TGCGCCAGCAGCCAGACTGCCGGGACAGAGTCTTACGAGCAGTACTTC
CASSQTAGTESYEQYF
>.|TRBV2|TRBJ1-4|.
TGTGCCAGCAGTGCATCCAGGGGAATTAATGAAAAACTGTTTTTT
CASSASRGINEKLFF
>.|TRBV11-2|TRBJ2-2|.
TGTGCCAGCAGCTCCCGACTCAACACCGGGGAGCTGTTTTTT
CASSSRLNTGELFF
>.|TRBV9|TRBJ2-1|.
TGTGCCAGCAGCGCGTATACAGCCTACAATGAGCAGTTCTTC
CASSAYTAYNEQFF
>.|TRBV2|TRBJ2-7|.
TGTGCCAGCAGTGTGGACAGCACCACCTCCTACGAGCAGTACTTC
CASSVDSTTSYEQYF
>.|TRBV7-3|TRBJ2-3|TRBD2
TGTGCCAGCAGCCCTCCCGGACTAGCGGGGGGTGCAGATACGCAGTATTTT
CASSPPGLAGGADTQYF
>.|TRBV18|TRBJ1-1|.
TGTGCCAGCTCACCACCCTCTTCCGTTGAAGCTTTCTTT
CASSPPSSVEAFF
>.|TRBV21-1|TRBJ2-7|.
TGTGCCAGCAGCAAAGGGACCGGCTACGAGCAGTACTTC
CASSKGTGYEQYF
>.|TRBV5-4|TRBJ1-2|.
TGTGCCAGCAGCTTGGGGACGACTAACTATGGCTACACCTTC
CASSLGTTNYGYTF
>.|TRBV11-2|TRBJ1-5|.
TGTGCCAGCAGCTTTCGGATAAATCAGCCCCAGCATTTT
CASSFRINQPQHF
>.|TRBV10-2|TRBJ2-1|.
TGCGCCAGCAGTGAGTATACCGGGATTCGCGGCCATGAGCAGTTCTTC
CASSEYTGIRGHEQFF
>.|TRBV6-6|TRBJ2-5|TRBD2
TGTGCCAGCAATCACGGGGCGGGGGGTACAGAGACCCAGTACTTC
CASNHGAGGTETQYF
>.|TRBV19|TRBJ1-1|.
TGTGCCAGTACCCAGGGGAACACTGAAGCTTTCTTT
CASTQGNTEAFF
>.|TRBV11-2|TRBJ2-7|.
TGTGCCAGCAGCTTAGCGGCAGGGGCCTCCTACGAGCAGTACTTC
CASSLAAGASYEQYF
>few|TRBV18|TRBJ1-5|.
TGTGCCAGCTCAACGGCGGGGAAGGGATATCCCCAGCATTTT
CASSTAGKGYPQHF
>.|TRBV5-6|TRBJ2-7|TRBD2
TGTGCCAGCAGCGGCGGGCCACTACTAGCGGGAGGGCCGTCCTACGAGCAGTACTTC
CASSGGPLLAGGPSYEQYF
>once|TRBV28|TRBJ2-3|.
TGTGCCAGCAGCCTCGGGGTCCCAGATACGCAGTATTTT
CASSLGVPDTQYF
>.|TRBV30|TRBJ2-2|TRBD1
TGTGCCTGGAGTGGGGACAGACCTATCACCGGGGAGCTGTTTTTT
CAWSGDRPITGELFF
>.|TRBV5-1|TRBJ2-2|.
TGCGCCAGCAGCTTGGACCCAACAGTGAACACCGGGGAGCTGTTTTTT
CASSLDPTVNTGELFF
>.|TRBV11-1|TRBJ1-4|.
TGTGCCAGCAGCTTTAGAAGCTGCTTTAATGAAAAACTGTTTTTT
CASSFRSCFNEKLFF
>.|TRBV30|TRBJ1-5|.
TGTGCCTGGAGTGGGGGAAATCAGCCCCAGCATTTT
CAWSGGNQPQHF
>.|TRBV2|TRBJ1-3|TRBD1
TGTGCCAGCAGGGCTACAGGGGGAATTGGAGACACCATATATTTT
CASRATGGIGDTIYF
>few|TRBV29-1|TRBJ1-1|.
TGCAGCGTTGCGGAAGGAGGCACTGAAGCTTTCTTT
CSVAEGGTEAFF
>once|TRBV30|TRBJ2-3|.
TGTGCCTGGAGTTTACAGGGGCGGGGAGATACGCAGTATTTT
CAWSLQGRGDTQYF
>once|TRBV4-1|TRBJ2-7|TRBD2
TGCGCCAGCAGCTCTCTAGCGGGAGTTTCCGAGCAGTACTTC
CASSSLAGVSEQYF
>.|TRBV28|TRBJ1-1|TRBD1
TGTGCCAGCAGTCCGGCGACAGGGTTCTACACTGAAGCTTTCTTT
CASSPATGFYTEAFF
>.|TRBV20-1|TRBJ1-3|.
TGCAGTGCAGTCTCTGGAAACACCATATATTTT
CSAVSGNTIYF
>.|TRBV2|TRBJ1-2|TRBD1
TGTGCCAGCAGCCCGGACAGGATGGCCGGCTATGGCTACACCTTC
CASSPDRMAGYGYTF
>.|TRBV10-3|TRBJ2-7|.
TGTGCCATCAGTGAAAATTCCCCGCTAGTCGAAGGCGAGCAGTACTTC
CAISENSPLVEGEQYF
>.|TRBV2|TRBJ2-1|TRBD2
TGTGCCAGCAGTGAAGCGGGAGGGCCGGGGAATGAGCAGTTCTTC
CASSEAGGPGNEQFF